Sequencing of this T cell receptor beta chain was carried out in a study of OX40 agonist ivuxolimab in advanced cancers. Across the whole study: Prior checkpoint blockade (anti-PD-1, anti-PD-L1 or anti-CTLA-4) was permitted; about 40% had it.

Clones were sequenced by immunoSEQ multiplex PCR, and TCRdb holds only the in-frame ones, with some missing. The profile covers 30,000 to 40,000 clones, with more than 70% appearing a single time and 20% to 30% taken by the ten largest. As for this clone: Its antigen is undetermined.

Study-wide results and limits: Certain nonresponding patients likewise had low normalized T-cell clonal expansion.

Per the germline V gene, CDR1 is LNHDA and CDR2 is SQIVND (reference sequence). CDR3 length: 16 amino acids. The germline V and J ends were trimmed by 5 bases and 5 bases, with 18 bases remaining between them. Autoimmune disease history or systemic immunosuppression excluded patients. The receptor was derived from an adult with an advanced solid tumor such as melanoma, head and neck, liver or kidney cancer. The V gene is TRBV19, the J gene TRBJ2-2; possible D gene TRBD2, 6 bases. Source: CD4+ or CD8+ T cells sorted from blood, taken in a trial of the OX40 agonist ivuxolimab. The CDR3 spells CASSGGSLLGTGELFF. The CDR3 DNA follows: TGTGCCAGTAGTGGGGGGAGTCTCCTGGGAACCGGGGAGCTGTTTTTT. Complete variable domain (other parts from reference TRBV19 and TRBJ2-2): DGGITQSPKYLFRKEGQNVTLSCEQNLNHDAMYWYRQDPGQGLRLIYYSQIVNDFQKGDIAEGYSVSREKKESFPLTVTSAQKNPTAFYLCASSGGSLLGTGELFFGEGSRLTVL.